This TCR beta chain stems from a study of prognosis after radiotherapy for stage I lung cancer. V lost 7 bases to trimming and J lost 6 bases, with 16 bases between them. The CDR3 totals 13 residues. CDR1 and CDR2 from the germline V gene are SGHDN and FVKESK. Two-round multiplex PCR amplified TCR beta CDR3 from genomic DNA. The authors ran first-round PCR with primers specific to each TRBV and TRBJ gene. TCRdb reprocessed the multiplex PCR reads via MiXCR and lists one record per CDR3 protein. This sample carries 51,000 or so distinct CDR3 sequences, around a third of them seen once, and the ten largest clones take approximately 8.3%.

Sequences were derived from PBMCs, sampled before or after stereotactic body radiation therapy (not recorded which). The receptor was derived from a donor aged 50 or older with non-small cell lung cancer. The chain has TRBV14 and TRBJ2-7, with D tentatively TRBD1 or TRBD2 (7 bases each). The CDR3 sequence: CASIPGGGGEQYF. DNA of the CDR3: TGTGCCAGCATCCCAGGGGGGGGTGGCGAGCAGTACTTC.